This T cell receptor (beta chain) was profiled in a study of technical replicates of blood from several donors. The CDR3 contains 13 residues. After removal of 8 bases from V and 5 bases from J, the junction contained 5 bases not matched to a gene. From germline, CDR1 is SNHLY and CDR2 FYNNEI. Generated by immunoSEQ multiplex PCR, the TCRdb table keeps only in-frame clones and is missing some. The sample has 95,000 to 100,000 clones; roughly 95% are singletons. This receptor was identified in a human donor in good health. V and J are TRBV2 and TRBJ2-5, with 10 bases matching TRBD2. The sample taken for sequencing was T cells isolated from PBMCs. CDR3 nucleotides: TGTGCCAGCGGTAGCGGGAGGAAGGAGACCCAGTACTTC. Encoded protein: CASGSGRKETQYF.